Listed below are T cell receptor beta chains from one sample, sequenced in a study of OX40 agonist ivuxolimab in advanced cancers. Libraries were prepared by immunoSEQ multiplex PCR; TCRdb keeps only in-frame clonotypes and omits some of them. The data show tens of thousands of clones, more than 85% seen once. The sample consisted of CD4+ or CD8+ T cells sorted from blood, taken in a trial of the OX40 agonist ivuxolimab. The receptors were sampled from an adult with an advanced solid tumor such as melanoma, head and neck, liver or kidney cancer. The CDR3 runs from the conserved cysteine through the conserved F or W. Fields, in order: clone size, V gene, D gene, CDR3 length, J gene, CDR3 DNA, CDR3 protein. D genes are given only for firm matches. Clone size is not always given. Where it is, it says once, few, many or a class for expanded clones.

size: .; V: TRBV28; D: .; length: 13; J: TRBJ1-2; DNA: TGTGCCAGCACCCAGACGGTGCTCTATGGCTACACCTTC; CDR3: CASTQTVLYGYTF
size: .; V: TRBV30; D: .; length: 12; J: TRBJ2-1; DNA: TGTGCCTGGAGTGTAACGGCTAACGAGCAGTTCTTC; CDR3: CAWSVTANEQFF
size: .; V: TRBV11-2; D: .; length: 15; J: TRBJ2-3; DNA: TGTGCCAGCAGCTGGGAAAGGGTTGGGACAGATACGCAGTATTTT; CDR3: CASSWERVGTDTQYF
size: .; V: TRBV30; D: .; length: 16; J: TRBJ1-6; DNA: TGTGCCTGGAGTGTGGTCGGAAGCTCCTATAATTCACCCCTCCACTTT; CDR3: CAWSVVGSSYNSPLHF
size: .; V: TRBV5-6; D: .; length: 15; J: TRBJ1-3; DNA: TGTGCCAGCAGCTCCCGGGACTTCTCTGGAAACACCATATATTTT; CDR3: CASSSRDFSGNTIYF
size: .; V: TRBV6-1; D: .; length: 16; J: TRBJ1-2; DNA: TGTGCCAGCAGTGAAGTATTGAGACAGGATTACTATGGCTACACCTTC; CDR3: CASSEVLRQDYYGYTF
size: .; V: TRBV5-1; D: .; length: 13; J: TRBJ2-3; DNA: TGCGCCAGCAATCCAGCAAGCACAGATACGCAGTATTTT; CDR3: CASNPASTDTQYF
size: .; V: TRBV19; D: TRBD2; length: 17; J: TRBJ2-2; DNA: TGTGCCAGTAAAGAATCAGGGACTAGTGTATATCCCGGGGAGCTGTTTTTT; CDR3: CASKESGTSVYPGELFF
size: .; V: TRBV7-9; D: .; length: 14; J: TRBJ2-7; DNA: TGTGCCAGCAGCCGCGGGGGCGTAACGTACGAGCAGTACTTC; CDR3: CASSRGGVTYEQYF
size: .; V: TRBV19; D: TRBD2; length: 16; J: TRBJ2-5; DNA: TGTGCCAGTAGTATAGATCTAGCGGGAGGGCAAGAGACCCAGTACTTC; CDR3: CASSIDLAGGQETQYF
size: few; V: TRBV6-5; D: TRBD2; length: 15; J: TRBJ2-1; DNA: TGTGCCAGCAGTAAGACTAGCGGGGCCTACAATGAGCAGTTCTTC; CDR3: CASSKTSGAYNEQFF
size: once; V: TRBV6-6; D: .; length: 15; J: TRBJ1-4; DNA: TGTGCCAGCAGTTACGAAACAGCAACTAATGAAAAACTGTTTTTT; CDR3: CASSYETATNEKLFF
size: .; V: TRBV30; D: .; length: 12; J: TRBJ1-4; DNA: TGTGCCTGGGGGGGCGGGAATGAAAAACTGTTTTTT; CDR3: CAWGGGNEKLFF
size: .; V: TRBV27; D: .; length: 13; J: TRBJ2-7; DNA: TGTGCCAGCAGGATAAGAACAGGGAACGAGCAGTACTTC; CDR3: CASRIRTGNEQYF
size: .; V: TRBV6-5; D: .; length: 11; J: TRBJ1-1; DNA: TGTGCCAGCAACTTGGGCACTGAAGCTTTCTTT; CDR3: CASNLGTEAFF
size: .; V: TRBV7-6; D: TRBD2; length: 16; J: TRBJ2-1; DNA: TGTGCCAGCAGCTTACGGACTAGCGGGTCCTACAATGAGCAGTTCTTC; CDR3: CASSLRTSGSYNEQFF
size: once; V: TRBV11-2; D: .; length: 15; J: TRBJ2-7; DNA: TGTGCCAGCAGCTGGTCCCCGGAGCTAGGCGGCGAGCAGTACTTC; CDR3: CASSWSPELGGEQYF
size: .; V: TRBV7-2; D: .; length: 13; J: TRBJ1-2; DNA: TGTGCCAGCAGGATTCAGGGCACCTATGGCTACACCTTC; CDR3: CASRIQGTYGYTF
size: few; V: TRBV11-1; D: TRBD1; length: 12; J: TRBJ1-1; DNA: TGTGCCAGTACAGGGGAGAGGACTGAAGCTTTCTTT; CDR3: CASTGERTEAFF
size: .; V: TRBV30; D: .; length: 13; J: TRBJ1-3; DNA: TGTGCCTGGGACACAGGGCGCCGAAACACCATATATTTT; CDR3: CAWDTGRRNTIYF
size: .; V: TRBV19; D: .; length: 13; J: TRBJ2-2; DNA: TGTGCCAGTAGTACCGGAAGAACCGGGGAGCTGTTTTTT; CDR3: CASSTGRTGELFF
size: .; V: TRBV5-1; D: .; length: 16; J: TRBJ1-3; DNA: TGCGCCAGCAGCTTGGTAGGGTCGGACTCTGGAAACACCATATATTTT; CDR3: CASSLVGSDSGNTIYF
size: .; V: TRBV5-4; D: TRBD1; length: 18; J: TRBJ1-1; DNA: TGTGCCAGCAGCCAGAAGGTGTCGGACAGGGCAACGAACACTGAAGCTTTCTTT; CDR3: CASSQKVSDRATNTEAFF
size: .; V: TRBV30; D: TRBD1; length: 13; J: TRBJ1-5; DNA: TGTGCCTGGAGTCCAGGGGGCGATCAGCCCCAGCATTTT; CDR3: CAWSPGGDQPQHF
size: .; V: TRBV11-2; D: .; length: 14; J: TRBJ1-4; DNA: TGTGCCAGCAGAAGCGAGTGGAATAATGAAAAACTGTTTTTT; CDR3: CASRSEWNNEKLFF
size: .; V: TRBV21-1; D: .; length: 14; J: TRBJ1-5; DNA: TGTGCCAGCCTTCATCGGGGGTCTAATCAGCCCCAGCATTTT; CDR3: CASLHRGSNQPQHF
size: .; V: TRBV5-6; D: .; length: 14; J: TRBJ2-7; DNA: TGTGCCAGCAGCTTCGGTACAGGGACCTACGAGCAGTACTTC; CDR3: CASSFGTGTYEQYF
size: once; V: TRBV2; D: TRBD2; length: 15; J: TRBJ2-3; DNA: TGTGCCAGCAGACGGGGGGGCACAGTTTCGGATACGCAGTATTTT; CDR3: CASRRGGTVSDTQYF
size: .; V: TRBV28; D: .; length: 13; J: TRBJ2-7; DNA: TGTGCCAGCAGTTTAGAGACCCCCTACGAGCAGTACTTC; CDR3: CASSLETPYEQYF
size: .; V: TRBV6-5; D: .; length: 14; J: TRBJ1-5; DNA: TGTGCCAGCTCGGAGGGCCCAAGCAATCAGCCCCAGCATTTT; CDR3: CASSEGPSNQPQHF
size: .; V: TRBV5-1; D: TRBD1; length: 17; J: TRBJ2-3; DNA: TGCGCCAGCAGCTTGGAAGGGACAGCGCTACGCACAGATACGCAGTATTTT; CDR3: CASSLEGTALRTDTQYF
size: .; V: TRBV9; D: .; length: 15; J: TRBJ2-3; DNA: TGTGCCAGCAGCGTAACCGGGGCACCCCAAGATACGCAGTATTTT; CDR3: CASSVTGAPQDTQYF
size: .; V: TRBV6-5; D: .; length: 14; J: TRBJ1-2; DNA: TGTGCCAGCAGTTACTCGGGGGGGCGCTATGGCTACACCTTC; CDR3: CASSYSGGRYGYTF
size: .; V: TRBV12-5; D: .; length: 16; J: TRBJ2-2; DNA: TGTGCTAGTGGTTTGGTACTCGGGACACCGGTCGGGGAGCTGTTTTTT; CDR3: CASGLVLGTPVGELFF
size: .; V: TRBV10-3; D: .; length: 12; J: TRBJ2-7; DNA: TGTGCCATCGGCCAGTTCATCAACGAGCAGTACTTC; CDR3: CAIGQFINEQYF
size: .; V: TRBV5-8; D: TRBD1; length: 14; J: TRBJ1-1; DNA: TGTGCCAGCAGCCGGGGACAGGGGGTAACTGAAGCTTTCTTT; CDR3: CASSRGQGVTEAFF
size: .; V: TRBV9; D: TRBD1; length: 15; J: TRBJ1-6; DNA: TGTGCCAGCAGCGTAGATCAGACAGGGGATTCACCCCTCCACTTT; CDR3: CASSVDQTGDSPLHF
size: .; V: TRBV7-2; D: TRBD2; length: 14; J: TRBJ2-7; DNA: TGTGCCAGCAGCTCCGGGACTACGAATACGAGACAGTACTTC; CDR3: CASSSGTTNTRQYF
size: .; V: TRBV30; D: .; length: 14; J: TRBJ1-3; DNA: TGTGCCTGGAATACTGGGGGTTCTGGAAACACCATATATTTT; CDR3: CAWNTGGSGNTIYF
size: .; V: TRBV12-5; D: .; length: 13; J: TRBJ1-1; DNA: TGTGCTAGTGGTTTGGGGGAGAACACTGAAGCTTTCTTT; CDR3: CASGLGENTEAFF
size: .; V: TRBV5-6; D: TRBD1; length: 17; J: TRBJ2-3; DNA: TGTGCCAGCAGCCTAGACTTGGGACAGCCGAGCACAGATACGCAGTATTTT; CDR3: CASSLDLGQPSTDTQYF
size: .; V: TRBV9; D: TRBD2; length: 15; J: TRBJ2-1; DNA: TGTGCCAGCAGCGTCCGGACTAGCGGGAGGAATGAGCAGTTCTTC; CDR3: CASSVRTSGRNEQFF